The clone carrying this TCR beta chain was recorded once. This record belongs to a study of blood T cell repertoires in COVID-19. For the study at large: The samples span acute and convalescent COVID-19 from the United States, Italy and Spain. Nucleic acid was either cDNA or gDNA, and it came from T cells, B-cell-depleted T cells, or PBMCs.

The CDR3 length is 14 residues. Trimming at V came to 5 bases and at J to 7 bases, leaving 5 bases not matched to a gene. The V gene's germline CDR1 is KGHSH and CDR2 LQKENI. Authors' data handling: Estimation of nucleated cell counts was performed using reference gene primer amplification. Repertoires were generated with immunoSEQ multiplex PCR, while TCRdb's copy carries only in-frame clones and drops some. That table gives V, J and clone size, and the DNA gave D and trimming. There are around 150,000 clones in the sample; approximately 90% occur only once, and around 4.6% lies in the top ten. The chain is built from TRBV18 and TRBJ1-6; 7 nucleotides agree with TRBD1. Sequencing was carried out using peripheral blood. The origin of this receptor is a woman aged 60-70 years with active or convalescent COVID-19. The CDR3 is CASSDGTANSPLHF. The CDR3 DNA sequence: TGTGCCAGCTCAGATGGGACAGCGAATTCACCCCTCCACTTT.